This TCR beta chain was sequenced during a study of blood T cell repertoires in COVID-19. Across the whole study: Both acute and convalescent COVID-19 samples were obtained from the United States, Italy and Spain. PBMCs, B-cell-depleted T cells, or T cells provided the cDNA or gDNA that made up the material.

How the authors handled the data: From reference gene primer amplification, estimates of nucleated cell counts were derived. Using immunoSEQ multiplex PCR, the repertoire was profiled, and TCRdb retains in-frame clones only, with some absent. The V and J calls and clone size are taken from that table; D and trimming were inferred from the DNA. Seen here are 250,000 to 300,000 clones, 85% to 90% observed once, and the top ten hold roughly 1.8%. Recovered status in Cohort 3 required two negative PCRs, clearance, or symptom resolution. V dropped 6 bases and J dropped 6; count of bases not matched to a gene: 3. Germline loops: CDR1 SQVTM, CDR2 ANQGSEA. The CDR3 length is 13 residues.

The sequence derives from a woman aged 55-69 years who had recovered from COVID-19. The sample was PBMCs or T cells enriched from blood (not recorded which). The V call is TRBV29-1, the J call TRBJ2-1; the match to TRBD2 covers 12 bases. Here the CDR3 reads CSVGTSGLNEQFF. CDR3 nucleotides: TGCAGCGTCGGGACTAGCGGGCTCAATGAGCAGTTCTTC.